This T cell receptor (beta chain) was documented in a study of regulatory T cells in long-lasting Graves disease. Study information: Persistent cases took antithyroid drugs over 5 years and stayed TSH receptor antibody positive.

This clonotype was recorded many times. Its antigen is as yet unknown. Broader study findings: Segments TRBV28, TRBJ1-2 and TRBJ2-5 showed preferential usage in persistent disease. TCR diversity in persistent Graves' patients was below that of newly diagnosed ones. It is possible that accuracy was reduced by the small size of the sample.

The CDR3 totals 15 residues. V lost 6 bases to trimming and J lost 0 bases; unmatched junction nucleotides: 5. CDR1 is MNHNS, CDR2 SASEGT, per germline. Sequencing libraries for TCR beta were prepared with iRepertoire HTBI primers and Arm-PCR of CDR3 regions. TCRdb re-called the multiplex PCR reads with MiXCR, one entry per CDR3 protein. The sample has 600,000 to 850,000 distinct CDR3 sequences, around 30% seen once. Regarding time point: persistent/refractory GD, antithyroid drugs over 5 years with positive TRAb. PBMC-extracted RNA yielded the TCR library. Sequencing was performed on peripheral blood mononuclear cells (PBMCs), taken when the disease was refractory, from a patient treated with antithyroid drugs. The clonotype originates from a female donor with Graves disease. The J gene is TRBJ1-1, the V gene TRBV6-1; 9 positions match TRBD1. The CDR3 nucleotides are TGTGCCAGCAGCCACAGGGGGCAGATGAACACTGAAGCTTTCTTT. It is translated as CASSHRGQMNTEAFF.